This note documents a single T cell receptor (beta chain) sequence. Its antigen remains unknown. This entry belongs to a study of cytomegalovirus exposure and HLA in healthy donors. Study-wide results and limits: Some public TCRs appeared in many individuals, while most sequences were rare. Cytomegalovirus status was reportedly diagnosed by the classifier with high sensitivity and specificity. The CMV antigen specificity of three CMV-associated chains was confirmed through in vitro analysis.

Some clones are missing from TCRdb's copy, which holds only in-frame ones; the method was immunoSEQ multiplex PCR. The table lists around 52,000 clones, over 90% of them singletons. The germline V gene encodes CDR1 MNHEY and CDR2 SVGAGI. Trimming took 5 bases from V and 2 from J; bases not matched to a gene: 3. The length of the CDR3 is 15 residues. Material for sequencing was PBMCs. The V call is TRBV6-5, the J call TRBJ2-2; TRBD2 agrees at 9 bases. The sequence was collected from a young woman in good health and CMV-seronegative. CDR3 bases: TGTGCCAGCAGTCGGACTAGCGCCAACACCGGGGAGCTGTTTTTT. This sequence encodes CASSRTSANTGELFF.